The 22 T cell receptor beta chains below were found in one sample sequenced in a study of identical twins (dated by TCRdb to between 2015 and 2016). Libraries were built with 5' RACE. Sequencing used an Illumina HiSeq 2000. TCRdb trimmed the raw reads at Q25, called clones with MiXCR and kept productive beta chains. Each CDR3 protein gets just one entry, which takes the most common genes and DNA from the rows behind it. The sample table lists roughly 240,000 distinct CDR3 sequences, about 7% of them with a count of one. Approximately 3.7% of the sample comes from the top ten. The data also belong to a second study, concerning yellow fever vaccine responses in identical twins.

Material for sequencing was memory (CD45RO+) T cells sorted from blood. In light of the paper, this sample's cell subset or site label describes: CD45RO+ enriched T cells. These TCRs come from a young woman in good health.

The rearrangement links TRBV7-2 to TRBJ2-4; 8 bases line up with TRBD1. CDR3 length: 15 residues. With 1 base clipped from V and 6 bases from J, the junction kept 5 bases outside the gene matches. Looked up from germline, CDR1 is SGHTA and CDR2 is FQGNSA. CDR3 sequence reads: CASSLGGTGGNIQYF. The CDR3 nucleotides read TGTGCCAGCAGCTTAGGTGGCACAGGGGGAAACATTCAGTACTTC.

The chain recombines TRBV2 with TRBJ2-2; D is unclear. Trimming stripped 2 bases from V and 1 base from J, with 5 bases between. CDR3 length: 14 residues. Germline loops: CDR1 SNHLY, CDR2 FYNNEI. The DNA of the CDR3 is TGTGCCAGCAGTGAAAGGTGGAACACCGGGGAGCTGTTTTTT. Translated: CASSERWNTGELFF.

This clonotype was recorded at least ten times. The chain links TRBV5-1 to TRBJ2-5; a possible D gene is TRBD2 (7 bases). CDR3 length: 16 amino acids. The ends were cut back, 5 bases at V and 3 bases at J, with 20 bases in the middle. Germline CDR1 SGHRS, CDR2 YFSETQ. This chain's CDR3 is CASRPEGGLAEETQYF. The CDR3 nucleotides are TGCGCCAGCAGACCTGAGGGGGGGTTGGCCGAAGAGACCCAGTACTTC.

This clonotype has a count of ten or more. The CDR3 spells CASSPRPGQGVEGYTF. The CDR3 DNA reads as TGTGCCAGCAGTCCCCGCCCAGGACAGGGGGTAGAAGGCTACACCTTC. J is TRBJ1-2 and V is TRBV27, with 10 bases that match TRBD1. Germline CDR1 MNHEY, CDR2 SMNVEV (reference sequence). CDR3 size: 16 residues. Trimming cost V 5 bases and J 8 bases; bases outside gene matches: 14.

Many counts were recorded for this clonotype. V usage is TRBV3-1 and J usage is TRBJ2-5; 8 nucleotides align to TRBD2. With V trimmed by 0 bases and J by 5 bases, 11 bases remained unmatched. This CDR3 spans 17 amino acids. Germline V gene lookup returns CDR1 LGHDT and CDR2 YNNKEL (reference sequence). The CDR3 sequence: CASSQDTGGGVFETQYF. CDR3 sequence (DNA): TGTGCCAGCAGCCAAGATACGGGGGGGGGCGTTTTCGAGACCCAGTACTTC.

V usage is TRBV5-1 and J usage is TRBJ2-7; D remains ambiguous. The CDR3 has 14 residues. Per the germline V gene, CDR1 is SGHRS and CDR2 is YFSETQ. V was trimmed by 0 bases and J by 6 bases, leaving 13 bases between them. As DNA, the CDR3 is TGCGCCAGCAGCTTGGCCGAAGGCTCGGGCGAGCAGTACTTC. This encodes CASSLAEGSGEQYF.

In this sample, this clonotype turned up many times. The chain has TRBV12-3 or TRBV12-4 and TRBJ2-7; 14 bases agree with TRBD2. Losses at the gene ends were 6 bases for V and 4 bases for J; bases not matched to a gene: 2. This CDR3 region has 14 residues. In DNA form, the CDR3 reads TGTGCCAGCAGGTGGACTAGCGGGGGGTACGAGCAGTACTTC. As protein: CASRWTSGGYEQYF.

This clonotype was observed many times. The rearrangement joins TRBV6-4 to TRBJ2-1; possible D gene TRBD1, 7 bases. The CDR3 loop spans 14 amino acids. V shed 4 bases and J shed 3 bases, with 10 bases lying between them. Germline assignment: CDR1 MRHNA and CDR2 SNTAGT. The CDR3 is CASSGGTDYNEQFF. For the CDR3, the DNA is TGTGCCAGCAGTGGCGGGACAGACTACAATGAGCAGTTCTTC.

In this sample, this clonotype turned up many times. The rearrangement uses TRBV7-6 and TRBJ2-3; D is unresolved. V was shortened by 5 bases and J by 6 bases, with 9 bases between the two germline ends. This CDR3 comprises 12 residues. The germline V gene encodes CDR1 SGHVS and CDR2 FNYEAQ. DNA for the CDR3: TGTGCCAGCAGCGGAGTGGGGGATACGCAGTATTTT. Translating gives CASSGVGDTQYF.

This clonotype was recorded a few times. This chain uses TRBV5-1 with TRBJ1-1; 7 bases align to TRBD1. Germline V CDR1 and CDR2: SGHRS, YFSETQ. This CDR3 has 16 residues. Trimming at V came to 5 bases and at J to 1 base, leaving 11 bases not matched to a gene. The CDR3 DNA sequence: TGCGCCAGCAGAGGAGGGGGCGTAAGTTCGAACACTGAAGCTTTCTTT. Protein product: CASRGGGVSSNTEAFF.

This sequence joins TRBV28 and TRBJ1-4, with D maybe TRBD1 (6 bases). V shed 3 bases and J shed 8 bases, with 13 bases lying between them. CDR1 is MDHEN, CDR2 SYDVKM, per germline. The CDR3 totals 14 residues. The CDR3 DNA follows: TGTGCCAGCAGTTTTGGGGGGCTGGAAGAAAAACTGTTTTTT. Encoded protein: CASSFGGLEEKLFF.

The V gene is TRBV5-6, the J gene TRBJ1-2, with D tentatively TRBD1 (6 bases). Germline assignment: CDR1 SGHDT and CDR2 YYEEEE. The CDR3 runs to 16 residues. The V gene lost 4 bases and the J gene lost 0 bases, with 16 bases spanning the gap. The CDR3 region is CASSITQGIANYGYTF. The CDR3 DNA sequence: TGTGCCAGCAGCATCACACAGGGTATAGCTAACTATGGCTACACCTTC.

This clonotype occurred many times. The gene calls are TRBV11-2 and TRBJ1-1; TRBD1 is a possible D gene (6 bases). CDR1 and CDR2 (germline): SGHAT, FQNNGV. Trimming removed 4 bases at V and 4 bases at J, with 19 bases between. The CDR3 runs 16 residues. The CDR3 nucleotides read TGTGCCAGCAGCTCCAGAGGGGGTGGGGGAATCACTGAAGCTTTCTTT. Protein product: CASSSRGGGGITEAFF.

This clonotype was counted many times. This rearrangement joins TRBV9 to TRBJ2-3; weak D call: TRBD2 (5 bases). The germline V and J ends were trimmed by 0 bases and 5 bases, with 10 bases remaining between them. The CDR3 spans 14 residues. Germline V CDR1 and CDR2: SGDLS, YYNGEE. CDR3 sequence: CASSVAPGEDTQYF. The DNA for the CDR3 is TGTGCCAGCAGCGTAGCCCCCGGGGAAGATACGCAGTATTTT.

This clonotype has at least ten counts. The chain links TRBV10-2 to TRBJ1-2; no clear D gene. Germline V gene lookup returns CDR1 WSHSY and CDR2 SAAADI. With 2 bases removed from V and 8 bases from J, the gap between germline ends came to 15 bases. This CDR3 has 14 amino acids. CDR3 in DNA: TGCGCCAGCAGTGAGCCAGGCGTTTTGGGGGGCTACACCTTC. Amino acid sequence: CASSEPGVLGGYTF.

This clonotype was recorded a few times. The rearrangement uses TRBV28 and TRBJ2-7; TRBD2 aligns across 8 bases. CDR3 length equals 16 residues. Germline trimming cut 5 bases from V and 1 base from J; bases unmatched to any gene: 10. From germline, CDR1 is MDHEN and CDR2 SYDVKM. The CDR3 coding sequence is TGTGCCAGCAGTCCCTGGTCCAGCGGGAGTTCCTACGAGCAGTACTTC. Its translation is CASSPWSSGSSYEQYF.

The rearrangement links TRBV5-1 to TRBJ2-3; 12 positions agree with TRBD2. The V gene's germline CDR1 is SGHRS and CDR2 YFSETQ. V dropped 2 bases and J dropped 2; count of bases not matched to a gene: 3. This CDR3 contains 16 residues. The CDR3 protein is CASSFTSGGITDTQYF. CDR3 bases: TGCGCCAGCAGCTTTACTAGCGGGGGGATCACAGATACGCAGTATTTT.

The chain uses TRBV10-3 and TRBJ2-2, with TRBD2 identical over 9 bases. Germline V gene data show CDR1 as ENHRY and CDR2 as SYGVKD. This CDR3 is 14 amino acids long. V was clipped by 6 bases and J by 7 bases; unmatched bases: 6. The CDR3 nucleotides are TGTGCCATCAGGGAGCGGGGGGCGAGCGGGGAGCTGTTTTTT. This encodes CAIRERGASGELFF.

This clonotype appeared many times. The rearrangement joins TRBV5-1 to TRBJ2-1; the match to TRBD2 covers 13 bases. CDR1 is SGHRS, CDR2 YFSETQ, per germline. CDR3 length equals 19 residues. Germline trimming cut 6 bases from V and 2 bases from J; bases unmatched to any gene: 14. The CDR3 sequence is CASTPGLAGFKTTYNEQFF. The CDR3 coding sequence is TGCGCCAGCACCCCGGGACTAGCGGGATTTAAAACTACCTACAATGAGCAGTTCTTC.

This clonotype was counted ten times or more. V usage is TRBV5-1 and J usage is TRBJ2-1, with D unresolved. The V gene lost 0 bases and the J gene lost 7 bases, with 5 bases spanning the gap. This CDR3 contains 12 residues. The V gene's germline CDR1 is SGHRS and CDR2 YFSETQ. CDR3 coding DNA: TGCGCCAGCAGCTTGGGAGCAAATGAGCAGTTCTTC. Protein: CASSLGANEQFF.

This clonotype was detected only a few times. The chain recombines TRBV15 with TRBJ2-5; D unclear. CDR3 length equals 14 residues. Germline CDR1 reads LNHNV; CDR2 reads YYDKDF (reference sequence). V lost 1 base and J lost 0, with 6 bases in between. The CDR3 loop reads CATSRGQNQETQYF. The CDR3 DNA is TGTGCCACCAGCAGAGGACAAAACCAAGAGACCCAGTACTTC.

The chain recombines TRBV20-1 with TRBJ2-2; 10 nucleotides match TRBD2. Trimming at V came to 2 bases and at J to 0 bases, leaving 6 bases not matched to a gene. CDR3 length: 17 amino acids. CDR1 DFQATT and CDR2 SNEGSKA come from the germline V gene (reference sequence). Here the CDR3 DNA reads TGCAGTGCTAGAAGGTTTCTAGCGGGGGCGAACACCGGGGAGCTGTTTTTT. It codes for CSARRFLAGANTGELFF.